Following are 13 T cell receptor beta chains from one sample sequenced in a study of shared clonotypes between healthy human individuals. Assay: immunoSEQ multiplex PCR; the TCRdb copy retains only in-frame clones and omits some. The sample yields 2 million to 2.5 million clones, under 95% seen once. Sample: naive CD4+ T cells from PBMCs. Subset in this sample: CD45RA+ positively selected. These receptors all stem from a man between 18 and 29 years old in good health. Some clones in this sample may be carry-over from other donors' samples.

The rearrangement joins TRBV7-2 to TRBJ2-2, with TRBD2 matching over 10 bases. Germline V gene data show CDR1 as SGHTA and CDR2 as FQGNSA. CDR3 length equals 19 residues. V lost 2 bases, J lost 5 bases, and 14 bases stayed unmatched. This CDR3 reads CASSLRASGSFGRTGELFF. The CDR3 bases are TGTGCCAGCAGCTTAAGGGCTAGCGGGAGTTTTGGGAGGACCGGGGAGCTGTTTTTT.

CDR3 region: CASSLGDSQVGEKLFF. As DNA, the CDR3 is TGTGCCAGCAGCTTAGGTGACAGCCAAGTAGGAGAAAAACTGTTTTTT. This rearrangement joins TRBV7-2 to TRBJ1-4; D perhaps matches TRBD1 (5 bases). The CDR3 is 16 residues long. Between the trimmed V and J ends, which lost 1 base and 8 bases, there was a span of 17 bases. Germline CDR1 reads SGHTA; CDR2 reads FQGNSA.

The rearrangement links TRBV28 to TRBJ1-3; possibly TRBD1 for D (5 bases). The CDR3 is 15 amino acids. V lost 5 bases and J lost 4, with 15 bases in between. Germline V gene sequence: CDR1 MDHEN, CDR2 SYDVKM. The CDR3 DNA is TGTGCCAGCAGTGCAATAGGGGCTTTGGGAAACACCATATATTTT. As protein: CASSAIGALGNTIYF.

CDR3 residues: CASSYLGVQGGGYTF. CDR3 in DNA: TGTGCCAGCAGTTATTTAGGGGTACAGGGTGGTGGCTACACCTTC. The chain uses TRBV6-5 and TRBJ1-2; possible D gene TRBD1, 6 bases. V lost 3 bases to trimming and J lost 7 bases, with 18 bases between them. CDR3 length equals 15 residues. The germline gives CDR1 MNHEY, CDR2 SVGAGI.

In this sample, this clone turned up a few times. The chain links TRBV6-5 to TRBJ1-1; no clear D. V lost 5 bases and J 1 base, leaving 14 bases between the germline ends. The CDR3 contains 15 residues. Germline-derived CDR1 and CDR2 are MNHEY and SVGAGI. The chain's CDR3 is CASSTMTAPNTEAFF. CDR3 DNA: TGTGCCAGCAGTACAATGACTGCCCCGAACACTGAAGCTTTCTTT.

CDR3 coding DNA: TGTGCCAGCTCACCGGACAGAAATAGAAGGGGCTACACCTTC. This encodes CASSPDRNRRGYTF. The chain links TRBV18 to TRBJ1-2; D might be TRBD1 (6 bases). The length of the CDR3 is 14 residues. The V end was cut by 3 bases, the J end by 8 bases, with 16 bases between. The V gene's germline CDR1 is KGHSH and CDR2 LQKENI.

The chain is built from TRBV10-1 and TRBJ2-5; D not certain. The CDR3 is 14 residues long. The germline gives CDR1 WNHNN, CDR2 SYGVQD (reference sequence). V was clipped by 10 bases and J by 9 bases, with 24 bases between them. The CDR3 DNA is TGCGCCATGTGGGTCGAGCCCCATCCCCAGGCCCAGTACTTC. Amino acid sequence: CAMWVEPHPQAQYF.

The chain combines TRBV2 with TRBJ2-7; tentative D call: TRBD2 (5 bases). Germline CDR1 and CDR2: SNHLY and FYNNEI. Trimming left V 6 bases short and J 0 bases short, with 12 bases between. This CDR3 contains 14 residues. The CDR3 DNA is TGTGCCAGCAGACTAGGACCTAGCTCCTACGAGCAGTACTTC. Its protein product is CASRLGPSSYEQYF.

The chain is built from TRBV9 and TRBJ2-3; D is uncertain. Germline V CDR1 and CDR2: SGDLS, YYNGEE. The CDR3 covers 14 residues. Trimming pared 4 bases from V and 2 bases from J, leaving 11 bases between. The CDR3 sequence is CASSSRAYTDTQYF. CDR3 nucleotide sequence: TGTGCCAGCAGCTCTCGGGCTTACACAGATACGCAGTATTTT.

The rearrangement uses TRBV5-4 and TRBJ2-5; 7 nucleotides match TRBD1. Germline-derived CDR1 and CDR2 are SGHNT and YYREEE (reference sequence). J was trimmed by 1 base and V by 4 bases; bases with no gene match: 7. The CDR3 has 15 amino acids. The CDR3 bases are TGTGCCAGCAGCCTGGGACAGTCCCCCCAAGAGACCCAGTACTTC. Translated, it gives CASSLGQSPQETQYF.

The V gene is TRBV5-4, the J gene TRBJ2-6, with D possibly being TRBD2 (5 bases). CDR1 and CDR2 from the germline V gene are SGHNT and YYREEE (reference sequence). The length of the CDR3 is 15 residues. V shed 0 bases and J shed 1 base, with 5 bases lying between them. CDR3 sequence (DNA): TGTGCCAGCAGCTTGGCGGGGTCTGGGGCCAACGTCCTGACTTTC. It codes for CASSLAGSGANVLTF. Combining the CDR3 with reference TRBV5-4 and TRBJ2-6 gives the whole variable domain ETGVTQSPTHLIKTRGQQVTLRCSSQSGHNTVSWYQQALGQGPQFIFQYYREEENGRGNFPPRFSGLQFPNYSSELNVNALELDDSALYLCASSLAGSGANVLTFGAGSRLTVL.

The V gene is TRBV5-1, the J gene TRBJ1-2; no reliable D call. The CDR3 covers 13 residues. Trimming took off 4 bases at V and 8 bases at J, with 15 bases between the two ends. From germline, CDR1 is SGHRS and CDR2 YFSETQ. DNA of the CDR3: TGCGCCAGCAGCCCTCCCGGCGGATTCGGCTACACCTTC. Translating gives CASSPPGGFGYTF.

J is TRBJ1-5 and V is TRBV7-8; maybe TRBD1 (6 bases). This CDR3 has 14 residues. The V gene's germline CDR1 is SGHVS and CDR2 FQNEAQ. V shed 6 bases and J shed 2 bases, with 11 bases lying between them. Written as DNA, the CDR3 is TGTGCCAGCAGGGAAGAGGGGGGCAATCAGCCCCAGCATTTT. Its translation is CASREEGGNQPQHF.